Given below is one T cell receptor (beta chain) in context. Its antigen remains unidentified. Generation of TCR beta libraries employed quantitative 5'-RACE incorporating molecular barcodes. TCRdb re-called the 5' RACE reads through MiXCR, storing one row per CDR3 protein. The sample holds about 540,000 distinct CDR3 sequences, approximately 11% seen once. The data stem from a study of CD8 T cells in ankylosing spondylitis. Study results and limitations: The clones that were linked to disease were reported to be significantly enriched in matched synovial fluid samples from ankylosing spondylitis patients. Ankylosing spondylitis blood appeared to be characterized by a TCR beta motif of several highly homologous variants.

V was trimmed by 5 bases and J by 10 bases, leaving 24 bases between them. This CDR3 contains 16 residues. The clonotype originates from a male donor with ankylosing spondylitis. The chain uses TRBV12-3 or TRBV12-4 and TRBJ2-1; the D gene is possibly TRBD2 (7 bases). The sequenced sample consisted of blood, either unsorted or a sorted T cell fraction (not recorded which). The CDR3 coding sequence is TGTGCCAGCAGTCCACCGAGGGGGGGAGCCGGCGGGGAGCAGTTCTTC. The encoded protein is CASSPPRGGAGGEQFF.